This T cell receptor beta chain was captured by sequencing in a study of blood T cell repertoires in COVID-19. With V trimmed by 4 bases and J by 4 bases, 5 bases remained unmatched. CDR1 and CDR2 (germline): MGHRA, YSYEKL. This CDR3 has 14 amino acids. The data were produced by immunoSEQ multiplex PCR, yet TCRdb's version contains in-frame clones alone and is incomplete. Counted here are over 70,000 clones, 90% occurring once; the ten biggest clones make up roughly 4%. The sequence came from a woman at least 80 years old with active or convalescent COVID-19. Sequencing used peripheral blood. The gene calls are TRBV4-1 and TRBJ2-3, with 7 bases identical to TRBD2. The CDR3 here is CASSPTLAADTQYF. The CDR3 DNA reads TGCGCCAGCAGCCCCACGCTAGCGGCAGATACGCAGTATTTT.